A selection of T cell receptor beta chains follows, all from one sample in a study of blood T cells in healthy people across ages. MiXCR was run by TCRdb on the 5' RACE reads, yielding one entry per CDR3 protein. The profile covers hundreds of thousands of distinct CDR3 sequences, with around a fifth appearing a single time and 3.6% taken by the ten largest. Material for sequencing was blood. The receptors were sampled from a man between 65 and 80 years old in good health. Each CDR3 is given with its conserved first and last residue. A D gene is named only where the DNA matches it firmly. Clone size, where shown, is once, few, many, or a class for clones that have expanded.

J gene: TRBJ2-5; D gene: TRBD1; CDR3 length: 13; clone size: many; V gene: TRBV7-3; CDR3 protein: CASSFTGGETQYF; CDR3 DNA: TGTGCCAGCAGCTTCACAGGGGGAGAGACCCAGTACTTC
J gene: TRBJ2-5; D gene: -; CDR3 length: 14; clone size: few; V gene: TRBV6-5; CDR3 protein: CASKSGKRGETQYF; CDR3 DNA: TGTGCCAGCAAATCGGGCAAGCGAGGAGAGACCCAGTACTTC
J gene: TRBJ1-2; D gene: TRBD1; CDR3 length: 15; clone size: -; V gene: TRBV12-3/TRBV12-4; CDR3 protein: CASSLSTGGYYGYTF; CDR3 DNA: TGTGCCAGCAGTTTATCGACAGGGGGCTACTATGGCTACACCTTC
J gene: TRBJ1-3; D gene: -; CDR3 length: 13; clone size: few; V gene: TRBV5-6; CDR3 protein: CASSLELGNTIYF; CDR3 DNA: TGTGCCAGCAGCTTGGAGCTTGGAAACACCATATATTTT
J gene: TRBJ1-2; D gene: -; CDR3 length: 13; clone size: many; V gene: TRBV4-1; CDR3 protein: CASSQQGVYGYTF; CDR3 DNA: TGCGCCAGCAGCCAACAGGGAGTCTATGGCTACACCTTC
J gene: TRBJ2-1; D gene: TRBD2; CDR3 length: 14; clone size: many; V gene: TRBV2; CDR3 protein: CASSPTSGSWEQFF; CDR3 DNA: TGTGCCAGCAGCCCGACTAGCGGGAGTTGGGAGCAGTTCTTC
J gene: TRBJ1-5; D gene: -; CDR3 length: 16; clone size: few; V gene: TRBV24-1; CDR3 protein: CATSDRGDYSNQPQHF; CDR3 DNA: TGTGCCACCAGTGATCGAGGGGATTATAGCAATCAGCCCCAGCATTTT
J gene: TRBJ2-5; D gene: -; CDR3 length: 14; clone size: many; V gene: TRBV28; CDR3 protein: CASSPGQNQETQYF; CDR3 DNA: TGTGCCAGCAGCCCTGGACAGAACCAAGAGACCCAGTACTTC
J gene: TRBJ2-7; D gene: TRBD2; CDR3 length: 14; clone size: -; V gene: TRBV20-1; CDR3 protein: CSARERGRAYEQYF; CDR3 DNA: TGCAGTGCTAGAGAACGCGGGAGGGCCTACGAGCAGTACTTC
J gene: TRBJ1-3; D gene: -; CDR3 length: 14; clone size: once; V gene: TRBV7-9; CDR3 protein: CASSLMNTGSPIYF; CDR3 DNA: TGTGCCAGCAGCTTGATGAACACAGGGTCCCCTATATATTTT
J gene: TRBJ2-1; D gene: -; CDR3 length: 13; clone size: many; V gene: TRBV7-3; CDR3 protein: CASSLTADNEQFF; CDR3 DNA: TGTGCCAGCAGCTTAACGGCCGACAATGAGCAGTTCTTC
J gene: TRBJ2-7; D gene: -; CDR3 length: 14; clone size: -; V gene: TRBV9; CDR3 protein: CASSTRDTSYEQYF; CDR3 DNA: TGTGCCAGCAGCACCCGGGACACTTCCTACGAGCAGTACTTC
J gene: TRBJ2-7; D gene: -; CDR3 length: 11; clone size: -; V gene: TRBV29-1; CDR3 protein: CSIRTAYEQYF; CDR3 DNA: TGCAGCATACGGACGGCCTACGAGCAGTACTTC
J gene: TRBJ2-1; D gene: -; CDR3 length: 15; clone size: -; V gene: TRBV18; CDR3 protein: CASSLGGEVYNEQFF; CDR3 DNA: TGTGCCAGCTCACTCGGCGGCGAGGTCTACAATGAGCAGTTCTTC
J gene: TRBJ2-5; D gene: -; CDR3 length: 13; clone size: few; V gene: TRBV5-1; CDR3 protein: CASNQGTGETQYF; CDR3 DNA: TGCGCGTCAAATCAGGGGACGGGAGAGACCCAGTACTTC
J gene: TRBJ2-5; D gene: TRBD2; CDR3 length: 12; clone size: -; V gene: TRBV28; CDR3 protein: CASSSGGSVKFF; CDR3 DNA: TGTGCCAGCAGTTCGGGGGGTAGCGTGAAGTTCTTC
J gene: TRBJ2-7; D gene: -; CDR3 length: 14; clone size: -; V gene: TRBV9; CDR3 protein: CASSAAGSSYPQYF; CDR3 DNA: TGTGCCAGCAGCGCTGCAGGGAGCTCCTACCCGCAGTACTTC
J gene: TRBJ2-2; D gene: TRBD2; CDR3 length: 14; clone size: many; V gene: TRBV7-2; CDR3 protein: CASSYRTSGRGLFF; CDR3 DNA: TGTGCCAGCAGCTATCGGACTAGCGGGAGGGGGCTGTTTTTT
J gene: TRBJ2-5; D gene: -; CDR3 length: 15; clone size: few; V gene: TRBV6-6; CDR3 protein: CASSYASAGRETQYF; CDR3 DNA: TGTGCCAGCAGTTACGCCAGCGCAGGGCGGGAGACCCAGTACTTC
J gene: TRBJ2-1; D gene: TRBD2; CDR3 length: 13; clone size: -; V gene: TRBV20-1; CDR3 protein: CSALTSGYNEQFF; CDR3 DNA: TGCAGTGCCCTAACTAGCGGCTATAATGAGCAGTTCTTC
J gene: TRBJ2-6; D gene: -; CDR3 length: 17; clone size: -; V gene: TRBV28; CDR3 protein: CASKGGPLSSGANVLTF; CDR3 DNA: TGTGCCAGCAAGGGGGGACCCCTATCCTCTGGGGCCAACGTCCTGACTTTC
J gene: TRBJ2-3; D gene: -; CDR3 length: 13; clone size: many; V gene: TRBV4-1; CDR3 protein: CASSHRSPGTQYF; CDR3 DNA: TGCGCCAGCAGCCACCGGAGTCCGGGTACGCAGTATTTT
J gene: TRBJ2-4; D gene: -; CDR3 length: 13; clone size: few; V gene: TRBV5-1; CDR3 protein: CASSRTAKNIQYF; CDR3 DNA: TGCGCCAGCAGCCGGACAGCCAAAAACATTCAGTACTTC
J gene: TRBJ2-7; D gene: -; CDR3 length: 15; clone size: few; V gene: TRBV7-9; CDR3 protein: CASSTYLGGPYEQYF; CDR3 DNA: TGTGCCAGCAGCACATATTTAGGAGGGCCTTACGAGCAGTACTTC
J gene: TRBJ2-5; D gene: TRBD2; CDR3 length: 15; clone size: -; V gene: TRBV4-3; CDR3 protein: CASSQDLEGGETQYF; CDR3 DNA: TGCGCCAGCAGCCAAGATTTGGAGGGAGGGGAGACCCAGTACTTC